Below are 20 T cell receptor beta chains sequenced from a single sample in a study of T-cell memory formation after mild COVID-19. TCRdb fed the 5' RACE reads into MiXCR, producing one record per CDR3 protein. The data show approximately 100,000 distinct CDR3 sequences, with approximately 10% seen just once and more than 35% held by the top ten. Input material: PBMCs or a T cell subset sorted from them (not recorded which). The receptors here all came from a man aged 18 to 30 who had mild COVID-19 (a few samples of this study predate the infection). Cell type and time point are not known.

This clonotype was detected ten times or more. The V gene is TRBV3-1, the J gene TRBJ2-1; tentatively, D is TRBD1 (5 bases). V lost 3 bases and J 3 bases, leaving 12 bases between the germline ends. The CDR3 covers 15 residues. Per the germline V gene, CDR1 is LGHDT and CDR2 is YNNKEL (reference sequence). CDR3 sequence: CASSHLQGFYNEQFF. For the CDR3, the DNA is TGTGCCAGCAGCCACTTGCAGGGATTCTACAATGAGCAGTTCTTC.

This clonotype was observed a handful of times. The V call is TRBV3-1, the J call TRBJ2-7, with 11 bases identical to TRBD1. With V trimmed by 3 bases and J by 6 bases, 4 bases remained unmatched. This CDR3 region has 14 residues. Per germline, CDR1 LGHDT and CDR2 YNNKEL (reference sequence). The CDR3 DNA sequence: TGTGCCAGCAGCCACGGGGACAGGGGGTTCGAGCAGTACTTC. This sequence encodes CASSHGDRGFEQYF.

A few counts support this clonotype. The chain has TRBV7-9 and TRBJ2-4; D unclear. This CDR3 is built from 12 residues. Trimming stripped 2 bases from V and 8 bases from J, with 7 bases between. In germline, CDR1 is SEHNR, CDR2 FQNEAQ (reference sequence). As DNA, the CDR3 is TGTGCCAGCAGCTTATCTGGAGACATTCAGTACTTC. Its translation: CASSLSGDIQYF.

The sample holds many counts of this clonotype. The chain combines TRBV19 with TRBJ2-2, with 7 bases fitting TRBD2. The V gene's germline CDR1 is LNHDA and CDR2 SQIVND (reference sequence). The length of the CDR3 is 14 residues. Losses at the gene ends were 7 bases for V and 4 bases for J; bases not matched to a gene: 6. The CDR3 nucleotides read TGTGCCAGTACCATGGGAGGGGCCACCGGGGAGCTGTTTTTT. Its protein is CASTMGGATGELFF.

The rearrangement links TRBV6-4 to TRBJ2-1, with 7 bases identical to TRBD1. The CDR3 contains 15 residues. Germline values: CDR1 MRHNA, CDR2 SNTAGT. V dropped 6 bases and J dropped 2; count of bases not matched to a gene: 7. CDR3 protein: CASSKGTEAYNEQFF. In DNA form, the CDR3 reads TGTGCCAGCAGCAAAGGGACAGAGGCCTACAATGAGCAGTTCTTC.

Comments on this clonotype: Since a much larger clone is just one base distant, this may be a read error. CDR3: CAISTSIGQAVETQYF. CDR3 nucleotide sequence: TGTGCCATCAGCACGAGTATCGGACAGGCCGTGGAGACCCAGTACTTC. The chain employs TRBV7-9 and TRBJ2-5, with 7 bases matching TRBD1. The CDR3 spans 16 residues. Germline values: CDR1 SEHNR, CDR2 FQNEAQ (reference sequence).

This clonotype has just a few counts. The chain employs TRBV11-2 and TRBJ2-5; D remains ambiguous. Trimming shortened V by 0 bases and J by 7 bases, and 15 bases separated the two germline ends. This CDR3 has 15 amino acids. The germline V gene encodes CDR1 SGHAT and CDR2 FQNNGV. The CDR3 loop is CASSLDQGKLLTQYF. The CDR3 DNA is TGTGCCAGCAGCTTAGATCAAGGCAAGCTGTTGACCCAGTACTTC. Supplemented by reference TRBV11-2 and TRBJ2-5, the full variable domain reads EAGVAQSPRYKIIEKRQSVAFWCNPISGHATLYWYQQILGQGPKLLIQFQNNGVVDDSQLPKDRFSAERLKGVDSTLKIQPAKLEDSAVYLCASSLDQGKLLTQYFGPGTRLLVL.

This clonotype was observed a handful of times. The rearrangement links TRBV20-1 to TRBJ1-2, with TRBD1 as a possible D gene (6 bases). The CDR3 totals 12 residues. V was cut by 7 bases and J by 8 bases, with 17 bases left in between. The germline CDR1 and CDR2 sequences are DFQATT and SNEGSKA (reference sequence). The CDR3 nucleotides read TGCAGTGTCGCAGGGGAAGGGGTCGGCTACACCTTC. It specifies CSVAGEGVGYTF.

Ten or more counts support this clonotype. The CDR3 protein is CASSLDSGSSSYNEQFF. The CDR3, as DNA: TGTGCCAGCAGCTTAGATTCGGGGTCCAGCTCCTACAATGAGCAGTTCTTC. The V gene is TRBV7-9, the J gene TRBJ2-1; weak D call: TRBD2 (5 bases). The germline gives CDR1 SEHNR, CDR2 FQNEAQ (reference sequence). V was shortened by 1 base and J by 0 bases, with 13 bases between the two germline ends. The CDR3 extends over 17 amino acids.

This clonotype occurred many times. This chain joins TRBV12-3 or TRBV12-4 and TRBJ2-5, with 9 nucleotides matching TRBD1. J gave up 3 bases and V 6 bases, and 11 bases lay outside the gene matches. The CDR3 has 16 residues. CDR3 sequence (DNA): TGTGCCAGCAGCCACACAGGGGGCGATTCCAAAGAGACCCAGTACTTC. Its translation: CASSHTGGDSKETQYF.

The V gene is TRBV24-1, the J gene TRBJ2-7; no clear D. The germline gives CDR1 KGHDR, CDR2 SFDVKD. V lost 0 bases, J lost 0 bases, and 2 bases lay in between. This CDR3 has 13 amino acids. CDR3 sequence (DNA): TGTGCCACCAGTGATTTGCGCTCCTACGAGCAGTACTTC. It specifies CATSDLRSYEQYF.

The chain has TRBV14 and TRBJ2-5, with D maybe TRBD2 (5 bases). The ends were cut back, 6 bases at V and 3 bases at J, with 14 bases in the middle. Germline lookup yields CDR1 SGHDN and CDR2 FVKESK. The CDR3 runs to 14 residues. The CDR3 here is CASRQTGNKETQYF. In DNA, the CDR3 is TGTGCCAGCAGGCAAACGGGAAATAAAGAGACCCAGTACTTC.

The rearrangement joins TRBV27 to TRBJ1-1; D is possibly TRBD1 (5 bases). Deletions cut 2 bases from V and 5 bases from J, with 9 bases between. CDR1 and CDR2 (germline): MNHEY, SMNVEV (reference sequence). This CDR3 is 13 amino acids long. This chain's CDR3 is CASSLAGWTEAFF. The CDR3 DNA reads TGTGCCAGCAGTTTAGCAGGGTGGACTGAAGCTTTCTTT.

The gene calls are TRBV7-9 and TRBJ1-6; 8 nucleotides match TRBD1. Trimming cost V 5 bases and J 5 bases; bases outside gene matches: 5. The CDR3 covers 15 residues. Germline values: CDR1 SEHNR, CDR2 FQNEAQ (reference sequence). The CDR3 nucleotides are TGTGCCAGCAGCCCCCCGGGACAGGATAATTCACCCCTCCACTTT. Translated: CASSPPGQDNSPLHF. Based on the CDR3 plus reference TRBV7-9 and TRBJ1-6, the full variable domain is DTGVSQNPRHKITKRGQNVTFRCDPISEHNRLYWYRQTLGQGPEFLTYFQNEAQLEKSRLLSDRFSAERPKGSFSTLEIQRTEQGDSAMYLCASSPPGQDNSPLHFGNGTRLTVT.

This sequence joins TRBV15 and TRBJ1-5; tentative D call: TRBD1 (5 bases). Germline V gene data show CDR1 as LNHNV and CDR2 as YYDKDF (reference sequence). The CDR3 sequence is 14 residues long. V lost 4 bases and J lost 2, with 9 bases in between. Here the CDR3 DNA reads TGTGCCACCAGCACAGGGATGCGCAATCAGCCCCAGCATTTT. Translation: CATSTGMRNQPQHF.

This clonotype was seen many times. V gene TRBV10-3 combines with J gene TRBJ2-1; either TRBD1 or TRBD2 may supply D (6 bases each). The V gene's germline CDR1 is ENHRY and CDR2 SYGVKD. V gave up 2 bases and J gave up 6 bases, with 11 bases separating them. The CDR3 sequence is 14 residues long. CDR3 region: CAISENGGGNEQFF. CDR3 bases: TGTGCCATCAGTGAGAACGGAGGGGGCAATGAGCAGTTCTTC.

This clonotype was recorded many times. This chain uses TRBV20-1 with TRBJ2-5, with 14 bases that match TRBD2. Per the germline V gene, CDR1 is DFQATT and CDR2 is SNEGSKA (reference sequence). V gave up 5 bases and J gave up 1 base; unmatched junction bases: 6. The CDR3 has 16 residues. CDR3 DNA: TGCAGTGCTTGGACTAGCGGGGGGTTTTCCCAAGAGACCCAGTACTTC. The encoded protein is CSAWTSGGFSQETQYF.

The chain carries TRBV6-2 or TRBV6-3 and TRBJ2-3; 7 bases are shared with TRBD2. CDR1 is MNHEY, CDR2 SVGEGT, per germline. Trimming removed 7 bases from V and 1 base from J; junction bases left unmatched: 5. This CDR3 is 14 amino acids long. CDR3 region: CASNLLAGTDTQYF. As DNA, the CDR3 is TGTGCCAGCAATCTGCTAGCGGGCACAGATACGCAGTATTTT.

The rearrangement joins TRBV7-9 to TRBJ2-1, with 9 bases that match TRBD2. The CDR3 is 15 residues long. Trimming took 4 bases from V and 8 from J; bases not matched to a gene: 9. CDR1 is SEHNR and CDR2 is FQNEAQ in the germline V gene (reference sequence). The CDR3 DNA follows: TGTGCCAGCAGCTCTCAGCGGGGGGCTACTTATGAGCAGTTCTTC. Its protein is CASSSQRGATYEQFF.

The chain employs TRBV11-1 and TRBJ2-1; D not resolved. Germline assignment: CDR1 SGHAT and CDR2 FQDESV (reference sequence). The CDR3 is made up of 14 amino acids. Trimming removed 1 base at V and 5 bases at J, with 9 bases between. The CDR3 DNA reads TGTGCCAGCAGCTTAGGGACGGCTGACAATGAGCAGTTCTTC. Protein product: CASSLGTADNEQFF.